Below are 5 T cell receptor beta chains sequenced from a single sample in a study of T cell repertoires in cytomegalovirus infection. Which antigens these TCRs recognize remains unknown. One entry per CDR3 protein, called by TCRdb with MiXCR from the reads. The table shows 750,000 to 950,000 distinct CDR3 sequences, with 25% to 35% occurring only once. This specimen consisted of cultured CD8+ T cells from PBMCs, obtained from culture after CMV antigen stimulation. The receptors stem from a human donor in good health (CMV status not recorded). Some clones in this sample may be carry-over from other donors' samples.

The chain joins TRBV7-2 to TRBJ2-2; 11 bases are a match to TRBD2. The CDR3 runs 20 residues. After removal of 5 bases from V and 0 bases from J, the junction contained 14 bases not matched to a gene. Germline V gives CDR1 SGHTA, CDR2 FQGNSA. CDR3 nucleotide sequence: TGTGCCAGCAGCACCCGACTAGCGGGGAGACAAATCGCGAACACCGGGGAGCTGTTTTTT. It encodes CASSTRLAGRQIANTGELFF.

This clonotype was found a few times. Its ends do not fully match the called genes, so a read error is possible. The V and J genes are TRBV25-1 and TRBJ2-1, with D tentatively TRBD1 (7 bases). Germline CDR1 is MGHDK and CDR2 is SYGVNS. The CDR3 loop spans 13 amino acids. The CDR3 nucleotides read TGTGCGAGCAGGGGGGACTCCTACAATGAGCAGTTCTTC. Its protein product is CASRGDSYNEQFF.

V is TRBV12-5 and J is TRBJ1-1; D is undetermined. V dropped 4 bases and J dropped 5 bases, with 14 bases sitting between them. Germline values: CDR1 LGHNT, CDR2 FRNRAP. There are 14 residues in the CDR3. CDR3 sequence reads: CASGWDIRGTEAFF. CDR3 sequence (DNA): TGTGCTAGTGGTTGGGATATCCGGGGAACTGAAGCTTTCTTT.

This chain joins TRBV5-6 and TRBJ2-1; TRBD2 matches 7 bases. The CDR3 sequence is 16 residues long. Unmatched junction bases numbered 6, after V lost 1 base and J lost 2 bases. CDR1 and CDR2 (germline): SGHDT, YYEEEE. This CDR3 reads CASSLWMAGAYNEQFF. CDR3 in DNA: TGTGCCAGCAGCTTGTGGATGGCGGGGGCCTACAATGAGCAGTTCTTC.

This clonotype was observed a few times. The gene calls are TRBV12-3 or TRBV12-4 and TRBJ2-5; 11 nucleotides agree with TRBD1. V was clipped by 5 bases and J by 4 bases; unmatched bases: 3. The CDR3 consists of 14 residues. CDR3 loop: CASSTGQGVETQYF. The CDR3 nucleotides are TGTGCCAGCAGTACGGGACAGGGGGTAGAGACCCAGTACTTC.